Given below is one TCR beta chain in context. The data were obtained in a study of shared clonotypes between healthy human individuals. The CDR3 spans 14 residues. CD8 cells classed as naive were CD45RO-negative and positively selected for CCR7, excluding terminally differentiated effector memory CD45RA+ cells. Per the authors' pipeline: ImmunoSEQ supplied junction-only sequences lacking quality scores, so filtering was different. Assay: immunoSEQ multiplex PCR; the TCRdb copy retains only in-frame clones and omits some. That table gives V, J and clone size, and the DNA gave D and trimming. The sample lists about 580,000 clones, about 98% occurring once.

The chain links TRBV21-1 to TRBJ1-2; TRBD1 was called by the table and not checked on the DNA. TRBV21-1 is a listed pseudogene. What was sequenced was naive CD8+ T cells sorted from blood. The TCR was taken from a young man in good health. CDR3 region: CASRPGGEAYGYTF. As DNA, the CDR3 is TGTGCCAGCCGCCCAGGGGGAGAGGCCTATGGCTACACCTTC.